These 27 T cell receptor beta chains came from one sample sequenced in a study of T-cell memory formation after mild COVID-19. TCRdb re-called the 5' RACE reads with MiXCR, one entry per CDR3 protein. Here the sample spans roughly 350,000 distinct CDR3 sequences, 20% to 25% being singletons. The specimen sequenced was PBMCs or a T cell subset sorted from them (not recorded which). The receptor set was obtained from an adult woman who had mild COVID-19 (a few samples of this study predate the infection). Cell type and time point are not known.

This clonotype was seen more than once but under ten times. This sequence joins TRBV3-1 and TRBJ2-4, with D uncertain. CDR1 is LGHDT and CDR2 is YNNKEL in the germline V gene (reference sequence). The V end was cut by 4 bases, the J end by 8 bases, with 12 bases between. This CDR3 is built from 13 residues. CDR3: CASSRRNLDIQYF. The CDR3 nucleotides are TGTGCCAGCAGCCGAAGAAACTTGGACATTCAGTACTTC.

This clonotype turned up a few times. DNA for the CDR3: TGTGCCAGCAGCTTAGGGACAGCCGTCGGGGAGACCCAGTACTTC. It encodes CASSLGTAVGETQYF. This chain uses TRBV7-9 with TRBJ2-5; the D gene is possibly TRBD1 (6 bases). Germline CDR1 is SEHNR and CDR2 is FQNEAQ (reference sequence). This CDR3 comprises 15 residues. Trimming took off 1 base at V and 5 bases at J, with 14 bases between the two ends.

The chain couples TRBV6-6 to TRBJ2-7, with TRBD2 matching over 9 bases. The CDR3 runs 15 residues. V shed 2 bases and J 2 bases; nucleotides not matched to a gene: 4. Germline V gene sequence: CDR1 MNHNY, CDR2 SVGAGI (reference sequence). The CDR3 protein is CASSYAASGTYEQYF. As DNA, the CDR3 is TGTGCCAGCAGTTACGCGGCTAGCGGGACCTACGAGCAGTACTTC.

The chain employs TRBV7-2 and TRBJ2-3; D perhaps matches TRBD1 (6 bases). This CDR3 spans 15 amino acids. Germline CDR1 SGHTA, CDR2 FQGNSA. Trimming removed 3 bases at V and 4 bases at J, with 14 bases between. The CDR3 protein is CASSLGAAYPDTQYF. The DNA for the CDR3 is TGTGCCAGCAGCTTGGGGGCAGCGTACCCAGATACGCAGTATTTT.

This clonotype was counted only a few times. A much larger clone differs from this one at a single base, so this may be a read error. The genes are TRBV12-3 or TRBV12-4 and TRBJ1-5; the D gene is possibly TRBD1 (5 bases). Trimming removed 6 bases at V and 5 bases at J, with 11 bases between. The CDR3 runs to 13 residues. The CDR3 sequence: CASSQGPDQPQHF. The CDR3 DNA reads TGTGCCAGCAGCCAGGGACCCGATCAGCCCCAGCATTTT.

This clonotype was observed a handful of times. V and J are TRBV15 and TRBJ2-7, with TRBD2 as a possible D gene (6 bases). Per germline, CDR1 LNHNV and CDR2 YYDKDF (reference sequence). The CDR3 extends over 15 amino acids. Trimming cost V 5 bases and J 0 bases, with 14 bases left between them. CDR3: CATSSGSTASYEQYF. The CDR3 DNA follows: TGTGCCACCAGCTCCGGGAGCACGGCCTCCTACGAGCAGTACTTC.

This clonotype was seen only a few times. One end of the junction is discordant with germline, which a read error may explain. This chain joins TRBV15 and TRBJ1-5; D might be TRBD1 (5 bases). The CDR3 runs 14 residues. Germline V gene data show CDR1 as LNHNV and CDR2 as YYDKDF (reference sequence). The CDR3 loop is CATSATGSNHPQHF. The CDR3 coding sequence is TGTGCCACCAGCGCTACAGGTAGCAATCACCCCCAGCATTTT.

The gene calls are TRBV24-1 and TRBJ2-1; 7 bases map to TRBD1. CDR1 is KGHDR and CDR2 is SFDVKD in the germline V gene. The V segment lost 3 bases and the J segment 4 bases; nucleotides outside the gene matches: 8. The CDR3 sequence is 16 residues long. The CDR3: CATSDNRQGAYNEQFF. CDR3 DNA sequence: TGTGCCACCAGTGATAATCGACAGGGAGCATACAATGAGCAGTTCTTC.

This chain joins TRBV6-5 and TRBJ2-4, with D unclear. CDR1 and CDR2 from the germline V gene are MNHEY and SVGAGI. The CDR3 runs to 16 residues. V was clipped by 0 bases and J by 0 bases, with 9 bases between them. The CDR3 loop reads CASSYSHSLAKNIQYF. For the CDR3, the DNA is TGTGCCAGCAGTTACTCCCACAGTCTAGCCAAAAACATTCAGTACTTC.

This clonotype showed up just once. Given a much more abundant clone one base away, this may be a read error. The chain recombines TRBV10-3 with TRBJ1-1; D is possibly TRBD1 (5 bases). CDR1 ENHRY and CDR2 SYGVKD come from the germline V gene. V lost 6 bases, J lost 0 bases, and 8 bases lay in between. The CDR3 is 13 amino acids. The CDR3 here is CAISRQLNTEAFF. CDR3 DNA sequence: TGTGCCATCAGCCGACAGCTGAACACTGAAGCTTTCTTT.

CDR3 in DNA: TGTGCCATCAGCGGGCCACAGGGGGCTTTTGATACGCAGTATTTT. Its protein is CAISGPQGAFDTQYF. The V and J genes are TRBV10-3 and TRBJ2-3, with 9 bases fitting TRBD1. This CDR3 is built from 15 residues. Looked up from germline, CDR1 is ENHRY and CDR2 is SYGVKD. V was clipped by 6 bases and J by 6 bases; unmatched bases: 10.

This clonotype was counted between two and nine times. J is TRBJ1-2 and V is TRBV4-3; D unclear. Trimming removed 1 base from V and 2 bases from J, with 8 bases in between. CDR1 is LGHNA and CDR2 is YSLEER in the germline V gene. The CDR3 spans 14 residues. The CDR3 here is CASSQGRLNYGYTF. As DNA, the CDR3 is TGCGCCAGCAGCCAAGGACGGCTAAACTATGGCTACACCTTC.

The rearrangement uses TRBV29-1 and TRBJ1-2, with 9 bases identical to TRBD1. V lost 6 bases to trimming and J lost 4 bases; unmatched junction nucleotides: 6. Germline CDR1 reads SQVTM; CDR2 reads ANQGSEA. This CDR3 has 13 amino acids. In DNA form, the CDR3 reads TGCAGCGTCCGGACAGGGGCGACCTATGGCTACACCTTC. The encoded protein is CSVRTGATYGYTF.

The table lists this clonotype with a few counts. The chain employs TRBV21-1 and TRBJ2-5; TRBD1, the D gene given by the table, was not confirmed from the DNA. TRBV21-1 is a documented pseudogene. The CDR3 sequence is 13 residues long. The CDR3 DNA reads as TGTGCCAGCAGCAAACCCAGGGTTGAGACCCAGTACTTC. Amino acids: CASSKPRVETQYF.

The genes are TRBV20-1 and TRBJ2-5; the D call may be TRBD1 or TRBD2 (5 bases each). Germline CDR1 is DFQATT and CDR2 is SNEGSKA (reference sequence). This CDR3 is 13 amino acids long. Deletions cut 6 bases from V and 0 bases from J, with 11 bases between. The CDR3 nucleotides are TGCAGTGCGGGGGACCCTAACCAAGAGACCCAGTACTTC. It yields the protein CSAGDPNQETQYF.

The genes are TRBV12-3 or TRBV12-4 and TRBJ1-4; no firm D call. The CDR3 is 12 residues long. Trimming cost V 4 bases and J 4 bases, with 4 bases left between them. This chain's CDR3 is CASSSINEKLFF. In DNA form, the CDR3 reads TGTGCCAGCAGTTCCATTAATGAAAAACTGTTTTTT.

This clonotype has just a few counts. CDR3 in DNA: TGCGCCAGCAGGTCCTCGGGGGCGGGCCCCGGCTACACCTTC. Its protein is CASRSSGAGPGYTF. J is TRBJ1-2 and V is TRBV5-1; tentatively, D is TRBD1 (6 bases). The germline V and J ends were trimmed by 5 bases and 8 bases, with 19 bases remaining between them. CDR1 is SGHRS, CDR2 YFSETQ, per germline. The CDR3 consists of 14 residues. The variable domain in full, with the rest retrieved from reference TRBV5-1 and TRBJ1-2, is KAGVTQTPRYLIKTRGQQVTLSCSPISGHRSVSWYQQTPGQGLQFLFEYFSETQRNKGNFPGRFSGRQFSNSRSEMNVSTLELGDSALYLCASRSSGAGPGYTFGSGTRLTVV.

The chain has TRBV20-1 and TRBJ2-7; D is unclear. Germline CDR1 reads DFQATT; CDR2 reads SNEGSKA (reference sequence). This CDR3 has 15 residues. V dropped 2 bases and J dropped 2 bases, with 16 bases sitting between them. DNA of the CDR3: TGCAGTGCTAGATCAGACACCCAATACACCTACGAGCAGTACTTC. Translating it yields CSARSDTQYTYEQYF.

A few counts support this clonotype. The J gene is TRBJ1-1, the V gene TRBV6-5, with a possible D match to TRBD1 (5 bases). From germline, CDR1 is MNHEY and CDR2 SVGAGI. Trimming took 5 bases from V and 7 from J, leaving 11 bases between them. The CDR3 loop spans 12 amino acids. CDR3 DNA sequence: TGTGCCAGCAGTAGAAGGGGCCTTGAAGCTTTCTTT. This codes for CASSRRGLEAFF.

The chain links TRBV2 to TRBJ2-4; no clear D. The germline V gene has CDR1 SNHLY and CDR2 FYNNEI. CDR3 length equals 14 residues. V dropped 3 bases and J dropped 9 bases, with 15 bases sitting between them. CDR3 region: CASSDHSVLGIQYF. In DNA form, the CDR3 reads TGTGCCAGCAGTGACCATTCCGTTTTGGGCATTCAGTACTTC.

The V and J genes are TRBV13 and TRBJ2-7; TRBD2 agrees at 8 bases. There are 14 residues in the CDR3. The ends lost 8 bases at V and 5 bases at J; junction bases unmatched: 11. Germline CDR1 reads PRHDT; CDR2 reads FYEKMQ (reference sequence). The CDR3 nucleotides are TGTGCCAGCCGCGGGTCCGGGAGGGGCCACGAGCAGTACTTC. Its protein product is CASRGSGRGHEQYF. Looking up the rest from reference TRBV13 and TRBJ2-7 gives the full variable domain: AAGVIQSPRHLIKEKRETATLKCYPIPRHDTVYWYQQGPGQDPQFLISFYEKMQSDKGSIPDRFSAQQFSDYHSELNMSSLELGDSALYFCASRGSGRGHEQYFGPGTRLTVT.

The chain combines TRBV4-3 with TRBJ2-5; the match to TRBD2 covers 9 bases. Trimming took 5 bases from V and 3 from J; bases not matched to a gene: 4. The germline gives CDR1 LGHNA, CDR2 YSLEER. The CDR3 totals 14 residues. CDR3 region: CASSKAGGEETQYF. CDR3 DNA sequence: TGCGCCAGCAGCAAAGCGGGAGGTGAAGAGACCCAGTACTTC.

V and J are TRBV9 and TRBJ2-5; TRBD2 is a possible D gene (6 bases). CDR1 is SGDLS, CDR2 YYNGEE, per germline. Trimming left V 0 bases short and J 3 bases short, with 15 bases between. The CDR3 length is 16 residues. Written as DNA, the CDR3 is TGTGCCAGCAGCGTAGCCGCCCGGGAGCGGGAAGAGACCCAGTACTTC. It translates to CASSVAAREREETQYF.

This clonotype occurred a few times. The chain recombines TRBV27 with TRBJ2-7; 7 bases match TRBD1. Germline CDR1 is MNHEY and CDR2 is SMNVEV (reference sequence). The V gene end was trimmed by 4 bases and the J gene end by 7 bases; junction bases not matched to a gene: 10. The length of the CDR3 is 14 residues. In DNA, the CDR3 is TGTGCCAGCAGTTCCTATGGACAGGTGGGGGAGCAGTACTTC. Protein product: CASSSYGQVGEQYF.

The sample holds a few counts of this clonotype. The V call is TRBV7-9, the J call TRBJ2-5; D uncertain. Trimming pared 4 bases from V and 6 bases from J, leaving 3 bases between. Germline V CDR1 and CDR2: SEHNR, FQNEAQ (reference sequence). The CDR3 contains 10 residues. The CDR3, as DNA: TGTGCCAGCAGCTCAAAGACCCAGTACTTC. Translation gives CASSSKTQYF.

This clonotype was found a few times. The V call is TRBV29-1, the J call TRBJ1-1; a weak D match, TRBD1 (6 bases). The CDR3 extends over 15 amino acids. CDR1 is SQVTM, CDR2 ANQGSEA, per germline. The V and J ends lost 4 bases and 1 base respectively, with 16 bases between them. The CDR3 protein is CSVVVPDSGNTEAFF. The CDR3 DNA sequence: TGCAGCGTTGTGGTACCGGACAGCGGGAACACTGAAGCTTTCTTT.

The V and J genes are TRBV19 and TRBJ2-7, with D hard to call. Germline V gene data show CDR1 as LNHDA and CDR2 as SQIVND (reference sequence). The germline V and J ends were trimmed by 1 base and 5 bases, with 12 bases remaining between them. This CDR3 is 14 amino acids long. The CDR3 sequence: CASSIAKATHEQYF. The CDR3 DNA sequence: TGTGCCAGTAGTATAGCCAAAGCAACCCACGAGCAGTACTTC.